This TCR beta chain was obtained from a study of blood T cell repertoires in COVID-19. Study background: The origin of the acute and convalescent COVID-19 samples was the United States, Italy and Spain. PBMCs, B-cell-depleted T cells, or T cells provided the cDNA or gDNA that made up the material.

This CDR3 comprises 14 residues. The germline CDR1 and CDR2 sequences are SQVTM and ANQGSEA. The germline V and J ends were trimmed by 7 bases and 5 bases, with 19 bases remaining between them. In the original processing: Estimation of nucleated cell counts was performed using reference gene primer amplification. Using immunoSEQ multiplex PCR, the repertoire was profiled, and TCRdb retains in-frame clones only, with some absent. The V and J calls and the clone size are those of that table, but D and trimming were determined from the DNA. The sample has some 66,000 clones; around 76% are singletons. The receptor was derived from a woman aged 80 or over with acute or convalescent COVID-19. The sequenced material came from peripheral blood. The chain recombines TRBV29-1 with TRBJ2-3; TRBD2 might be the D (6 bases). CDR3 in amino acids: CSAAGGGGGDTQYF. The CDR3 DNA follows: TGCAGCGCCGCCGGGGGTGGCGGAGGAGATACGCAGTATTTT.